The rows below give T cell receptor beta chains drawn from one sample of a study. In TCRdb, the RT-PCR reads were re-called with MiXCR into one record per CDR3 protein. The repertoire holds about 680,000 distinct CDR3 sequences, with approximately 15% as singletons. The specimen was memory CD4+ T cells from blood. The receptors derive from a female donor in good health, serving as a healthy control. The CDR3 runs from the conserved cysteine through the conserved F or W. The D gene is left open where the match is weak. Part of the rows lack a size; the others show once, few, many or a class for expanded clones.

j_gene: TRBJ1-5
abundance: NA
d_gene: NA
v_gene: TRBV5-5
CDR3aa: CASSPARGGQPQHF
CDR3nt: TGTGCCAGCAGTCCGGCCAGGGGTGGTCAGCCCCAGCATTTT

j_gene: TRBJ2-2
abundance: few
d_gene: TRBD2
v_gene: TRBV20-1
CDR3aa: CSAREGSGGSGELFF
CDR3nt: TGCAGTGCTAGAGAGGGTAGCGGGGGGTCCGGGGAGCTGTTTTTT

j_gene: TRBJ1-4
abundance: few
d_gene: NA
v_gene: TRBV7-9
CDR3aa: CASSLGGSEKLFF
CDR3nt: TGTGCCAGCAGCTTAGGGGGCAGTGAAAAACTGTTTTTT

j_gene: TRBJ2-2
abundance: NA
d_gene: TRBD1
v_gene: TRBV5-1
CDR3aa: CASSPMDRTTGELFF
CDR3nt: TGCGCCAGCAGCCCAATGGACAGGACCACCGGGGAGCTGTTTTTT

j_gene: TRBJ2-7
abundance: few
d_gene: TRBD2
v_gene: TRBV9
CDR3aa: CASSVEVAGDQLF
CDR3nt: TGTGCCAGCAGCGTAGAAGTAGCGGGAGATCAATTATTC

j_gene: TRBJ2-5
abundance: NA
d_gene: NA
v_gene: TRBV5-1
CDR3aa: CASSLGGVSSQETQYF
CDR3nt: TGCGCCAGCAGCTTGGGAGGAGTTTCCTCACAAGAGACCCAGTACTTC

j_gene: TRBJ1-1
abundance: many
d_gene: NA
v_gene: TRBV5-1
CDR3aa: CASRRQDDTEAFF
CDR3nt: TGCGCCAGCAGAAGACAGGATGACACTGAAGCTTTCTTT

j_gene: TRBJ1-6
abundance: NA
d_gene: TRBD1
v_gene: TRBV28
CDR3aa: CASTGDRDGSPLHF
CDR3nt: TGTGCCAGCACCGGGGACAGGGACGGTTCACCCCTCCACTTT

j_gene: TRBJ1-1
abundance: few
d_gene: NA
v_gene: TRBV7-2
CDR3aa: CASSVQGTTPEAFF
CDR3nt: TGTGCCAGCAGTGTTCAAGGGACGACCCCTGAAGCTTTCTTT

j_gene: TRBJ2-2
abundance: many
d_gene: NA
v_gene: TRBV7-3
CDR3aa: CASSHTGSSGELFF
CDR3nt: TGTGCCAGCAGCCACACGGGTTCGTCCGGGGAGCTGTTTTTT

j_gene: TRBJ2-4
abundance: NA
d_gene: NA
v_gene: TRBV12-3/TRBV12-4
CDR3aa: CASSPGYGKNIQYF
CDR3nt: TGTGCCAGCAGCCCAGGGTACGGCAAAAACATTCAGTACTTC

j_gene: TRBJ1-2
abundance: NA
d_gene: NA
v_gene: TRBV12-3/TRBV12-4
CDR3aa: CASSSIRLSADGYTF
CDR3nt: TGTGCCAGCAGTTCCATCCGGCTCTCGGCTGATGGCTACACCTTC

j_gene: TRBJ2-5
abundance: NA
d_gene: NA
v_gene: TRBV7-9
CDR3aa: CASSPGDVQYF
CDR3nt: TGTGCCAGCAGCCCTGGGGACGTTCAGTACTTC

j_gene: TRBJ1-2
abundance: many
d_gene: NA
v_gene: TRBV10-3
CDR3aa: CAISRTGQNYGYTF
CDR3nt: TGTGCCATCAGCCGGACCGGACAGAACTATGGCTACACCTTC

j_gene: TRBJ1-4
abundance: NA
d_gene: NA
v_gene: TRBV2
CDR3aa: CASSPTTPTNEKLFF
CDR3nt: TGTGCCAGCAGTCCAACCACGCCAACTAATGAAAAACTGTTTTTT

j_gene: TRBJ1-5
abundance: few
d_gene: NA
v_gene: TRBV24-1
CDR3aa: CATSGTAGDQPQHF
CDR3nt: TGTGCCACCAGTGGGACGGCAGGGGATCAGCCCCAGCATTTT

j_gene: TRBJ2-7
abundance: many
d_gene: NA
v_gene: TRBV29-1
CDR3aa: CSVITPGRSVEQYF
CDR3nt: TGCAGCGTTATTACCCCGGGACGGTCTGTTGAGCAGTACTTC

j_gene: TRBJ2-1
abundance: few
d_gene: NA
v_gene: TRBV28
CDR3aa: CASTLFDEQFF
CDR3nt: TGTGCCAGCACCCTTTTTGATGAGCAGTTCTTC

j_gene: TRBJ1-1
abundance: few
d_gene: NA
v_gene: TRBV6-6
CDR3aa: CASRSPRGGNTEAFF
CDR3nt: TGTGCCAGCAGATCCCCACGGGGTGGGAACACTGAAGCTTTCTTT

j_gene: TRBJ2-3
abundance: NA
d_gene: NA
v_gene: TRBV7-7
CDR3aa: CASSLAGDLSGTQYF
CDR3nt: TGTGCCAGCAGCTTAGCGGGAGATCTATCGGGTACGCAGTATTTT

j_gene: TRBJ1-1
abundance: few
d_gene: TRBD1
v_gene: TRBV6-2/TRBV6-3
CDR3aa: CASSYTSRDRVLNTEAFF
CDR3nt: TGTGCCAGCAGTTACACGAGCCGGGACAGAGTTTTGAACACTGAAGCTTTCTTT

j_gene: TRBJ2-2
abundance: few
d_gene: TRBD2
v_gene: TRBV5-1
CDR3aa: CASTLGGASNTGELFF
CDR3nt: TGCGCCAGCACCCTCGGGGGGGCCTCGAACACCGGGGAGCTGTTTTTT

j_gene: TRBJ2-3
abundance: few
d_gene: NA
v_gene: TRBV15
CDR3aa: CATRRRAGTDTQYF
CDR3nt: TGTGCCACCCGTCGGAGGGCCGGCACAGATACGCAGTATTTT

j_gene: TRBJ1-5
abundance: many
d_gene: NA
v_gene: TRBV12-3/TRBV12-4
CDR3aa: CASSLVRGDQPQHF
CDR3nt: TGTGCCAGCAGTTTAGTGAGAGGGGATCAGCCCCAGCATTTT

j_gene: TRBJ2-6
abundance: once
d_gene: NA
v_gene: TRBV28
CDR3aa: CASSPRHPSGANVLTF
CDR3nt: TGTGCCAGCAGTCCACGGCACCCATCTGGGGCCAACGTCCTGACTTTC

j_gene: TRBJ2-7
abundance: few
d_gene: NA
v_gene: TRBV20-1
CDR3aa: CSGTPSLLDEQYF
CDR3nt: TGCAGCGGTACTCCTAGTCTCCTCGACGAGCAGTACTTC

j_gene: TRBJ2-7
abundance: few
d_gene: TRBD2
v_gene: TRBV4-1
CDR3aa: CASSQADLASGGAYEQYF
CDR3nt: TGCGCCAGCAGCCAAGCCGACTTGGCTAGCGGGGGGGCCTACGAGCAGTACTTC

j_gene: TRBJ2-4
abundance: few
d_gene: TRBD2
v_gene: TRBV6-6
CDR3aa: CASSYALAGQIDIQYF
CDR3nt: TGTGCCAGCAGTTACGCGCTAGCGGGTCAGATCGACATTCAGTACTTC

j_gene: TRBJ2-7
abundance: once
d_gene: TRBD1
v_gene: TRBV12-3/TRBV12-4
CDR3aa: CASNLQGVGEQYF
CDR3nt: TGTGCCAGCAATCTCCAGGGGGTCGGTGAGCAGTACTTC

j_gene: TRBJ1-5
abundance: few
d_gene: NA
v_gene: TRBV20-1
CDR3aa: CSASENSNQPQHF
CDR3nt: TGCAGTGCTTCTGAGAATTCCAATCAGCCCCAGCATTTT

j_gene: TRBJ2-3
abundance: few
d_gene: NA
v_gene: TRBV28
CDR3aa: CASSSPVGGVGTDTQYF
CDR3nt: TGTGCCAGCAGTTCGCCAGTAGGAGGGGTTGGGACAGATACGCAGTATTTT

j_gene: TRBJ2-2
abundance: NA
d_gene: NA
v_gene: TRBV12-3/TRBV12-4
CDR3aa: CASSLSEGTTGELFF
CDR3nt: TGTGCCAGCAGTTTATCAGAGGGGACCACCGGGGAGCTGTTTTTT

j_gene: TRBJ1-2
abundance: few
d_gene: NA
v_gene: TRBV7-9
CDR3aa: CASSSTDSGGGYTF
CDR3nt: TGTGCCAGCAGCTCGACCGACTCCGGGGGAGGCTACACCTTC

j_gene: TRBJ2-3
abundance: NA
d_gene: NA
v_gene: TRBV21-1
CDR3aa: CASSLDDRDRGVTDTQYF
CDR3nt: TGTGCCAGCAGCCTAGACGACCGGGACAGGGGTGTTACAGATACGCAGTATTTT

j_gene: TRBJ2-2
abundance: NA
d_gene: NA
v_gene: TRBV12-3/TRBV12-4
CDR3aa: CASSFFRISTGELFF
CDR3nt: TGTGCCAGCAGTTTCTTCCGGATCAGCACCGGGGAGCTGTTTTTT

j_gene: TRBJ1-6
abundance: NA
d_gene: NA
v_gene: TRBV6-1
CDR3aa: CASSELLGHRTYNSPLHF
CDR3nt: TGTGCCAGCAGTGAACTCCTGGGACATCGAACCTATAATTCACCCCTCCACTTT

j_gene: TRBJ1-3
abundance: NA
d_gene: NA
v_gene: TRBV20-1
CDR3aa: CSAGAPSGNTIYF
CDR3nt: TGCAGTGCTGGGGCTCCCTCTGGAAACACCATATATTTT

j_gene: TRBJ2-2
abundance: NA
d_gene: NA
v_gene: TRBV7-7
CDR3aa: CASSLDQTGLNTGELFF
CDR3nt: TGTGCCAGCAGCTTAGACCAGACAGGTCTGAACACCGGGGAGCTGTTTTTT

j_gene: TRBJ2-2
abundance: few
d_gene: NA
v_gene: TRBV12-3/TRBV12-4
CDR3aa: CASTTIGTSSTGELFF
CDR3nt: TGTGCCAGCACCACGATCGGCACTAGCTCGACCGGGGAGCTGTTTTTT

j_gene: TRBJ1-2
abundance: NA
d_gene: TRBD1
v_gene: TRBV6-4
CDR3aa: CASRGETGDNYGYTF
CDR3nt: TGTGCCAGCAGAGGAGAAACAGGGGACAACTATGGCTACACCTTC

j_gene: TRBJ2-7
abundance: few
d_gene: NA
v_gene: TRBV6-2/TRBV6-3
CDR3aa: CASSYGSPYEQYF
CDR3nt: TGTGCCAGCAGTTACGGCTCCCCTTACGAGCAGTACTTC

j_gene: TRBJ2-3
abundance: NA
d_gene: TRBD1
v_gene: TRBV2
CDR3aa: CASSEARDRALADTQYF
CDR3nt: TGTGCCAGCAGTGAAGCGCGGGACAGGGCTCTCGCAGATACGCAGTATTTT